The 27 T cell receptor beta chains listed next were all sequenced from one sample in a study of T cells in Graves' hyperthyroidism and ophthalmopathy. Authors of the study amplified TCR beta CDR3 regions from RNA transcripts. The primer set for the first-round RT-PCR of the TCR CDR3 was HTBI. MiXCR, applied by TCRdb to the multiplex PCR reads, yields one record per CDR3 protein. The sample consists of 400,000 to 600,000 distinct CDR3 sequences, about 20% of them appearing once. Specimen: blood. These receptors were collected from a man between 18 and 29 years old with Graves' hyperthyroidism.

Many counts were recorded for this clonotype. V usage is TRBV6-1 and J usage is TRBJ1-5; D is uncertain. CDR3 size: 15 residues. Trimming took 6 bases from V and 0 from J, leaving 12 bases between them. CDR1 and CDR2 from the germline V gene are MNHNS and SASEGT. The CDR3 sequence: CASREGPGSNQPQHF. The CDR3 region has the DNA TGTGCCAGCAGAGAGGGCCCGGGTAGCAATCAGCCCCAGCATTTT.

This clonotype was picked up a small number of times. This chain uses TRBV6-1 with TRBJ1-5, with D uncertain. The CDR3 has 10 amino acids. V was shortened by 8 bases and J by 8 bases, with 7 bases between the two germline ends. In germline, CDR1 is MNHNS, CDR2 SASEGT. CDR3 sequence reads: CASSGEPQHF. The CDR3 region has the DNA TGTGCCAGCTCAGGCGAGCCCCAGCATTTT.

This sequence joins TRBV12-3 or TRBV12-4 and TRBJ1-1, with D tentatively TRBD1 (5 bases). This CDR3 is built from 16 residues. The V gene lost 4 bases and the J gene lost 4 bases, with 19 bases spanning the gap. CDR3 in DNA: TGTGCCAGCAGTTATAAAGCCGGGGCATCGGGCACTGAAGCTTTCTTT. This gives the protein CASSYKAGASGTEAFF.

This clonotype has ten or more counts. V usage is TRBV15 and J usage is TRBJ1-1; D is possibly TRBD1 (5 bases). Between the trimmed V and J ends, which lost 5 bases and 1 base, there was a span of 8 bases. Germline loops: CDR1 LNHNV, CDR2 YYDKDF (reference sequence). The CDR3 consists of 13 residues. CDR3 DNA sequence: TGTGCCACCAGCTGGCAGGGGAACACTGAAGCTTTCTTT. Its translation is CATSWQGNTEAFF.

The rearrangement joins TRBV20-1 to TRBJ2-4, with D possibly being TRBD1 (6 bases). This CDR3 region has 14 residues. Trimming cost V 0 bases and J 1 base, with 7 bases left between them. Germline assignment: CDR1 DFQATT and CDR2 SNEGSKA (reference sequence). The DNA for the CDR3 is TGCAGTGCTAGAGATACAGGGGCCAAAAACATTCAGTACTTC. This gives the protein CSARDTGAKNIQYF.

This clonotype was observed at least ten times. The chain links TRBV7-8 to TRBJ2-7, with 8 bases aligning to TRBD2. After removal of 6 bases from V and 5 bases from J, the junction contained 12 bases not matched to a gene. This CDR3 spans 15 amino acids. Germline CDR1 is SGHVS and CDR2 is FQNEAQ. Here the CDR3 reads CASSPGGVYRNEQYF. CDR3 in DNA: TGTGCCAGCAGTCCGGGGGGGGTTTATCGGAACGAGCAGTACTTC.

The CDR3 nucleotides are TGTGCCAGCAGTCCCCAGCGGGAGGGTTCGGAGACCCAGTACTTC. The encoded protein is CASSPQREGSETQYF. The chain has TRBV12-3 or TRBV12-4 and TRBJ2-5, with 10 bases identical to TRBD2. This CDR3 is built from 15 residues. V lost 5 bases and J lost 5; bases outside the gene matches: 8.

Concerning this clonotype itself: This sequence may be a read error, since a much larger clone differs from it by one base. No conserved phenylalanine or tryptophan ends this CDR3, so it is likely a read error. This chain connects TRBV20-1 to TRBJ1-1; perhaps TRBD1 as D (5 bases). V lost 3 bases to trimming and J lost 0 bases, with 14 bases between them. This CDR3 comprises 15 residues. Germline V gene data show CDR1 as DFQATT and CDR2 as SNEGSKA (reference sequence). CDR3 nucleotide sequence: TGCAGTGCTAGGGTGACCGGCAGGGTGAACACTGAAGCTTTCTTA. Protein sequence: CSARVTGRVNTEAFL.

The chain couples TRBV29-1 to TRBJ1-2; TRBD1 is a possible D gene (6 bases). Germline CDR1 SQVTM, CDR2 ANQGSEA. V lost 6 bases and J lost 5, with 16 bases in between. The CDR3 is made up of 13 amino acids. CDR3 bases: TGCAGCGTAGCCGGGACATCTGGTTATGGCTACACCTTC. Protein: CSVAGTSGYGYTF.

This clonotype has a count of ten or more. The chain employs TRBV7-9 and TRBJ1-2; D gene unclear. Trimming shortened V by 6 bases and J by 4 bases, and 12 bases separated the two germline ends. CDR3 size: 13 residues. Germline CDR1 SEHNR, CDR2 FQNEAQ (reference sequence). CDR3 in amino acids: CASSHKNSYGYTF. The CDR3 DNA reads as TGTGCCAGCAGTCATAAAAACAGCTATGGCTACACCTTC.

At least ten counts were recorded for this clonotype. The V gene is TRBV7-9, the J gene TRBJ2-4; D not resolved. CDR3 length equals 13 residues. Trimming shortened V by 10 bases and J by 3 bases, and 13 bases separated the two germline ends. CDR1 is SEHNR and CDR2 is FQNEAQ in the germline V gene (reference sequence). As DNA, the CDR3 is TGTGCCATAAAAGACGAAGTCAAAAACATTCAGTACTTC. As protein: CAIKDEVKNIQYF. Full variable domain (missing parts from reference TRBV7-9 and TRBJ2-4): DTGVSQNPRHKITKRGQNVTFRCDPISEHNRLYWYRQTLGQGPEFLTYFQNEAQLEKSRLLSDRFSAERPKGSFSTLEIQRTEQGDSAMYLCAIKDEVKNIQYFGAGTRLSVL.

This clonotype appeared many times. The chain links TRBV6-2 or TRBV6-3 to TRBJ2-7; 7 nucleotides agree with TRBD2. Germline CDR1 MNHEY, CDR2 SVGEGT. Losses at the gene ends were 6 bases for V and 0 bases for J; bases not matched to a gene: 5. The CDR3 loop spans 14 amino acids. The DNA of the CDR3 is TGTGCCAGCAGCCATGGGACTACCTCCTACGAGCAGTACTTC. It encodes CASSHGTTSYEQYF.

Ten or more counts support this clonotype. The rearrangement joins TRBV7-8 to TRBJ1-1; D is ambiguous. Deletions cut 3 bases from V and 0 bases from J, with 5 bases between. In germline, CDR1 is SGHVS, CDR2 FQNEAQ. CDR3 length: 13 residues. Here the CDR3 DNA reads TGTGCCAGCAGCTTCCCCGTGAACACTGAAGCTTTCTTT. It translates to CASSFPVNTEAFF.

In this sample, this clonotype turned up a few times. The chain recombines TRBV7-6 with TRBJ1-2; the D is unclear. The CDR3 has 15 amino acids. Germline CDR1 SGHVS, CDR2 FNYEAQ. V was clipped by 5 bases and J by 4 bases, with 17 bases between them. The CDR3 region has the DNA TGTGCCAGCAGCCCGTCCCATCGGACCGGCTATGGCTACACCTTC. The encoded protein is CASSPSHRTGYGYTF.

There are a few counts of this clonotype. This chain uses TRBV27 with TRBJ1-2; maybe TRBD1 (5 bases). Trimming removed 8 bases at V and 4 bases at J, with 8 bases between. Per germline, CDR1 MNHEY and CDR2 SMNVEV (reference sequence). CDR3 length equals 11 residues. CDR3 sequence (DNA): TGTGCCAGCGGGACGGTCTATGGCTACACCTTC. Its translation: CASGTVYGYTF.

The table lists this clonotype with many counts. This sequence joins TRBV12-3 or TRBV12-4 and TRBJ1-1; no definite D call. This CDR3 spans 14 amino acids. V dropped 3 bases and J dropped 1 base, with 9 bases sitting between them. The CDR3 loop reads CASSFNGWNTEAFF. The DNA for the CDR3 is TGTGCCAGCAGTTTCAACGGCTGGAACACTGAAGCTTTCTTT.

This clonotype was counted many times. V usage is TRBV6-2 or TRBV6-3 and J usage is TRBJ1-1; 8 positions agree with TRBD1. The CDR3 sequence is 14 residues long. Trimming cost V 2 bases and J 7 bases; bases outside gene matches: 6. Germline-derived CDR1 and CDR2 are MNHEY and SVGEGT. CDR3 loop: CASSYADRAGEAFF. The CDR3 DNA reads TGTGCCAGCAGTTACGCGGACAGGGCCGGTGAAGCTTTCTTT.

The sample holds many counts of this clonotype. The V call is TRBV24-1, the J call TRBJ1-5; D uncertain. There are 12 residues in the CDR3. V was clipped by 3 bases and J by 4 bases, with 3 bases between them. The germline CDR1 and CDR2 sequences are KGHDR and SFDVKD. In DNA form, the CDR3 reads TGTGCCACCAGTGATATTAATCAGCCCCAGCATTTT. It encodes CATSDINQPQHF.

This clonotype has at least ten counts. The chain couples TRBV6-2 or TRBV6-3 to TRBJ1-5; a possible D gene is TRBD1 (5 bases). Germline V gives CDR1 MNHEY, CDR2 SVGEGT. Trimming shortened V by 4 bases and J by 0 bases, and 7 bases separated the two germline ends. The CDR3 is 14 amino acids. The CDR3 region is CASSWGDSNQPQHF. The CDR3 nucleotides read TGTGCCAGCAGTTGGGGCGATAGCAATCAGCCCCAGCATTTT.

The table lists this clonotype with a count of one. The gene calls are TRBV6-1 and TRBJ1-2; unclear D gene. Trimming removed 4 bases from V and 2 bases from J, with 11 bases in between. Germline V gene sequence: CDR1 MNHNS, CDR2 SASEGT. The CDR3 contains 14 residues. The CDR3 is CASSVRVRNYGYTF. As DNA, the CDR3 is TGTGCCAGCAGTGTCCGCGTGAGAAACTATGGCTACACCTTC.

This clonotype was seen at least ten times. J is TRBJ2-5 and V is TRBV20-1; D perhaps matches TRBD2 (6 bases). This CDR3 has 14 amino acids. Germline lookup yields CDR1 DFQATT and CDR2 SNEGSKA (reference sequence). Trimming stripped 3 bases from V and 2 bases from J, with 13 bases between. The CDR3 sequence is CSARTLAKQETQYF. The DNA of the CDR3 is TGCAGTGCTAGGACGCTAGCGAAACAAGAGACCCAGTACTTC.

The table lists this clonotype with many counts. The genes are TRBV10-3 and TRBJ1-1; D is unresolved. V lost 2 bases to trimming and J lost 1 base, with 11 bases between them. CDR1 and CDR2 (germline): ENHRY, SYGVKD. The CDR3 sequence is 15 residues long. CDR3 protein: CAISETTPGNTEAFF. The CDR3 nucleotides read TGTGCCATCAGTGAGACCACCCCGGGGAACACTGAAGCTTTCTTT.

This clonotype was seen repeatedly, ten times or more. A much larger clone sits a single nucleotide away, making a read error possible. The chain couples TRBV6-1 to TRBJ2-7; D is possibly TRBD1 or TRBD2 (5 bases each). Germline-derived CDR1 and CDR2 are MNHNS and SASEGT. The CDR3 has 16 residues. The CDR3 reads CASSEYGDRSSCEQYF. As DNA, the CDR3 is TGTGCCAGCAGTGAATATGGGGACCGAAGCTCCTGCGAGCAGTACTTC.

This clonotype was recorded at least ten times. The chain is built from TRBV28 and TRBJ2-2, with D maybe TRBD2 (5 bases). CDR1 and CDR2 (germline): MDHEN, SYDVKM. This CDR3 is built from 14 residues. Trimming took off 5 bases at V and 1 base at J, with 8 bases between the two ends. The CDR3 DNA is TGTGCCAGCAGTCCTAGCCGGAACACCGGGGAGCTGTTTTTT. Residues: CASSPSRNTGELFF. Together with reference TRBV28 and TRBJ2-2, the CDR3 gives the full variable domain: DVKVTQSSRYLVKRTGEKVFLECVQDMDHENMFWYRQDPGLGLRLIYFSYDVKMKEKGDIPEGYSVSREKKERFSLILESASTNQTSMYLCASSPSRNTGELFFGEGSRLTVL.

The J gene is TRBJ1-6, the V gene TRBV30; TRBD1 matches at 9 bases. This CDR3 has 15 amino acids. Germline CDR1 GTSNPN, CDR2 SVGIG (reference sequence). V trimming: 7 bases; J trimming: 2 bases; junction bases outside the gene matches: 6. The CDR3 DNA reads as TGTGCCTCGGACAGGGGAGGTACCTATAATTCACCCCTCCACTTT. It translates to CASDRGGTYNSPLHF.

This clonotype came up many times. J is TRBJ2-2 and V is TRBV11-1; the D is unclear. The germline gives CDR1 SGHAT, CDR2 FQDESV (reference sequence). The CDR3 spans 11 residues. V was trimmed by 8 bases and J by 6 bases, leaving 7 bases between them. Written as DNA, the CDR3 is TGTGCCAGCGCCGGGTCCGGGGAGCTGTTTTTT. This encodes CASAGSGELFF. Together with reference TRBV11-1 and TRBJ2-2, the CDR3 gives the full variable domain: EAEVAQSPRYKITEKSQAVAFWCDPISGHATLYWYRQILGQGPELLVQFQDESVVDDSQLPKDRFSAERLKGVDSTLKIQPAELGDSAMYLCASAGSGELFFGEGSRLTVL.

The chain's CDR3 is CASRADGWGNQPQHF. CDR3 bases: TGTGCCAGCAGGGCAGACGGTTGGGGCAATCAGCCCCAGCATTTT. V is TRBV27 and J is TRBJ1-5; D is unclear. The germline V gene encodes CDR1 MNHEY and CDR2 SMNVEV (reference sequence). Trimming cost V 6 bases and J 2 bases, with 14 bases left between them. The CDR3 is made up of 15 amino acids.